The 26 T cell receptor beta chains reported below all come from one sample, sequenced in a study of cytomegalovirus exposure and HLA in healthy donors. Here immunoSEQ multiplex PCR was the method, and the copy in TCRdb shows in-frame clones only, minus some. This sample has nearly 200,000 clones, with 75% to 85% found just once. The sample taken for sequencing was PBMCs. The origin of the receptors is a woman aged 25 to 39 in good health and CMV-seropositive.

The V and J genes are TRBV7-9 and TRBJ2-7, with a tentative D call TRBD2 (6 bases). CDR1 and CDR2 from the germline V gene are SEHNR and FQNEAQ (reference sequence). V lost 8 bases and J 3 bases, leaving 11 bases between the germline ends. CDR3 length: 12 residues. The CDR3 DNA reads TGTGCCAGCGGAAGGACTAACTACGAGCAGTACTTC. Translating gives CASGRTNYEQYF.

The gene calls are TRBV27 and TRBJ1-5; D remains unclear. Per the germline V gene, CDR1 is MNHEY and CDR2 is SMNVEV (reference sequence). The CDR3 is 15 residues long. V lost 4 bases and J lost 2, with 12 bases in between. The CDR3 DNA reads TGTGCCAGCAGTTCTATGACCGGGGGCAATCAGCCCCAGCATTTT. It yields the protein CASSSMTGGNQPQHF.

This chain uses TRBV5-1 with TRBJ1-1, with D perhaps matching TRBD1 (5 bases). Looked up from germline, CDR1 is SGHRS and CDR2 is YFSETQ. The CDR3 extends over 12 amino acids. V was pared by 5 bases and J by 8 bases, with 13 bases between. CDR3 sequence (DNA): TGCGCCAGCAGAGACAGTGAACCAGAAGCTTTCTTT. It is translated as CASRDSEPEAFF.

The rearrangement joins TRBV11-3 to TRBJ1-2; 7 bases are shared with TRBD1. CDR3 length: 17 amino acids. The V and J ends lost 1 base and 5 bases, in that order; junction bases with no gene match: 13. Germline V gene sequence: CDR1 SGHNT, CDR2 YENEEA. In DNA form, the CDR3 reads TGTGCCAGCAGCTTAGCAGAGGGGGCGATGATACTATATGGCTACACCTTC. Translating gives CASSLAEGAMILYGYTF.

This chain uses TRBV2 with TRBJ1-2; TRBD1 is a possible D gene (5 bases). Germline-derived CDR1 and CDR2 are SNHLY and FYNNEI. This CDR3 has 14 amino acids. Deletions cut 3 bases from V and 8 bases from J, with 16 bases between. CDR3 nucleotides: TGTGCCAGCAGTGACGTCCGGGTAGGGGAAGGCTACACCTTC. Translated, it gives CASSDVRVGEGYTF.

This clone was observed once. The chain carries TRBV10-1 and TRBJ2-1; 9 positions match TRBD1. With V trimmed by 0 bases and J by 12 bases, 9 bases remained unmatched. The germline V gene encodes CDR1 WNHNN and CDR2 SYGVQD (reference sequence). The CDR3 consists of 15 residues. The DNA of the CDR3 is TGCGCCAGCAGTGAGTCCGGGACAGGGATGGTAGGGCAGTTCTTC. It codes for CASSESGTGMVGQFF.

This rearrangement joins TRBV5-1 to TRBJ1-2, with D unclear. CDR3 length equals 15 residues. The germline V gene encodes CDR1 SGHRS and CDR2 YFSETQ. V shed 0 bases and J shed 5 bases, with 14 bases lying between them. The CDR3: CASSLAGNPLYGYTF. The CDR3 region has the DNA TGCGCCAGCAGCTTGGCGGGGAATCCCTTATATGGCTACACCTTC.

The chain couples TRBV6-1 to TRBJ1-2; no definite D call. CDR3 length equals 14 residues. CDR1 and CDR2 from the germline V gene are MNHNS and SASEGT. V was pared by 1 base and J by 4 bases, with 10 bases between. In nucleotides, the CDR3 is TGTGCCAGCAGTGAAGTTAGAGGCGGCTATGGCTACACCTTC. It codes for CASSEVRGGYGYTF.

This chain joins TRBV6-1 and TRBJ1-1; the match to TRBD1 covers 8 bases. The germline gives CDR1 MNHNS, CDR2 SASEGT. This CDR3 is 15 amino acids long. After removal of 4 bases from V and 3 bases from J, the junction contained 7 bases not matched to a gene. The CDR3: CASSARDRSYTEAFF. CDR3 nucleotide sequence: TGTGCCAGCAGTGCCCGGGACAGGTCCTACACTGAAGCTTTCTTT.

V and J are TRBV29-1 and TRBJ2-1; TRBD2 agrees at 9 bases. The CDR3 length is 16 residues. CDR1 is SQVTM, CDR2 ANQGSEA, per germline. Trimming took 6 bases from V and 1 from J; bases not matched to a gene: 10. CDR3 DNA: TGCAGCGTCGCCACTAATAGCGGGAGATCCTACAATGAGCAGTTCTTC. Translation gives CSVATNSGRSYNEQFF.

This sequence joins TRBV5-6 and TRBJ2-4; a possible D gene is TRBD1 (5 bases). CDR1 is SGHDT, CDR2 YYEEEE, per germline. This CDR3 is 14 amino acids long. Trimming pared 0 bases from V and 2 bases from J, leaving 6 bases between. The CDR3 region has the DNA TGTGCCAGCAGCTTGGAGGGGACCAAAAACATTCAGTACTTC. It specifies CASSLEGTKNIQYF. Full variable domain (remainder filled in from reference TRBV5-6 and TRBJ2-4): DAGVTQSPTHLIKTRGQQVTLRCSPKSGHDTVSWYQQALGQGPQFIFQYYEEEERQRGNFPDRFSGHQFPNYSSELNVNALLLGDSALYLCASSLEGTKNIQYFGAGTRLSVL.

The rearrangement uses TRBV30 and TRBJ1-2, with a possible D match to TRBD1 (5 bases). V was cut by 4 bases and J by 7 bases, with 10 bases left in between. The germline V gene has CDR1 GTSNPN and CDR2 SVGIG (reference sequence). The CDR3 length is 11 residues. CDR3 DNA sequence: TGTGCCTGGATCAGGGCCTCTGGCTACACCTTC. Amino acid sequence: CAWIRASGYTF. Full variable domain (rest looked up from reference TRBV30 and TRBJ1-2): SQTIHQWPATLVQPVGSPLSLECTVEGTSNPNLYWYRQAAGRGLQLLFYSVGIGQISSEVPQNLSASRPQDRQFILSSKKLLLSDSGFYLCAWIRASGYTFGSGTRLTVV.

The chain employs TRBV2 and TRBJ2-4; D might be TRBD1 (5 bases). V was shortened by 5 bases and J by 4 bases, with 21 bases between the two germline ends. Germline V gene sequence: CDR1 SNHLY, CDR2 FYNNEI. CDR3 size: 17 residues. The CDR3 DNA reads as TGTGCCAGCAGTTCCCAGGGTCCCAGGGCGCATAAAAACATTCAGTACTTC. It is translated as CASSSQGPRAHKNIQYF.

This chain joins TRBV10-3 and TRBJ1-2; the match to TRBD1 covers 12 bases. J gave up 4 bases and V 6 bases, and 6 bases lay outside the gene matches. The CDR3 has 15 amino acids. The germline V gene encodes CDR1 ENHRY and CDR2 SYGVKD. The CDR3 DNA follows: TGTGCCATCAGAGAGCCGGGACAGGGGGCCTATGGCTACACCTTC. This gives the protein CAIREPGQGAYGYTF.

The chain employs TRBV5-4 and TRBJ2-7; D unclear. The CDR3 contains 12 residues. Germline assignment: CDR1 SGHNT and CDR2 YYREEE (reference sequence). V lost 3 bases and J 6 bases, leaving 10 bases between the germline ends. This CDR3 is CASSSLLTEQYF. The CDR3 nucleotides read TGTGCCAGCAGCTCACTCTTAACCGAGCAGTACTTC.

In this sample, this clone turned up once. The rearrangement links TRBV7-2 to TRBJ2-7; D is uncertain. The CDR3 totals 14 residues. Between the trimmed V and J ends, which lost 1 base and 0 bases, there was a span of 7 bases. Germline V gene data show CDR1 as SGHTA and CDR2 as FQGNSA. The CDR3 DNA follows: TGTGCCAGCAGCTTAGAGCTGAGCTCCTACGAGCAGTACTTC. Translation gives CASSLELSSYEQYF.

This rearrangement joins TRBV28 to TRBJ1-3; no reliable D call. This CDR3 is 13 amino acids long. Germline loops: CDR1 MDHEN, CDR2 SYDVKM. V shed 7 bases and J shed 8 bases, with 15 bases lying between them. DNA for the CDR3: TGTGCCAGCAAAACTTTATCACCTGACACCATATATTTT. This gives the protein CASKTLSPDTIYF.

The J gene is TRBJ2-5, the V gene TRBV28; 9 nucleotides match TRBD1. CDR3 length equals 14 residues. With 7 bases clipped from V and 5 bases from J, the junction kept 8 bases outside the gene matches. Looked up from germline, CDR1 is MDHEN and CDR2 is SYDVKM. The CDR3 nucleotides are TGTGCCAGCACCGGGACAGGGCGATTGGAGACCCAGTACTTC. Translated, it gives CASTGTGRLETQYF. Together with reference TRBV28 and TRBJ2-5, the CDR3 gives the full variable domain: DVKVTQSSRYLVKRTGEKVFLECVQDMDHENMFWYRQDPGLGLRLIYFSYDVKMKEKGDIPEGYSVSREKKERFSLILESASTNQTSMYLCASTGTGRLETQYFGPGTRLLVL.

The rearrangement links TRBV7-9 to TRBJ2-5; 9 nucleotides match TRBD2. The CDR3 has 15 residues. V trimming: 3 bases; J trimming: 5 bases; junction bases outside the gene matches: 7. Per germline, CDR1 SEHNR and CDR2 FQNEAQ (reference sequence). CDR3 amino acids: CASSFSGRAGETQYF. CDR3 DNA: TGTGCCAGCAGCTTTAGCGGGAGAGCGGGGGAGACCCAGTACTTC.

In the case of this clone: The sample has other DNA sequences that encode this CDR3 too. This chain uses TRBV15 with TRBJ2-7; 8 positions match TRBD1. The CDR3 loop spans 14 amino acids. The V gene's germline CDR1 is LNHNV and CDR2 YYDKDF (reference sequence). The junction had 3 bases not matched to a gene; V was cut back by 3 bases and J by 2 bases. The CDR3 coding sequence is TGTGCCACCAGCAGTCGGACAGGGACCTACGAGCAGTACTTC. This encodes CATSSRTGTYEQYF.

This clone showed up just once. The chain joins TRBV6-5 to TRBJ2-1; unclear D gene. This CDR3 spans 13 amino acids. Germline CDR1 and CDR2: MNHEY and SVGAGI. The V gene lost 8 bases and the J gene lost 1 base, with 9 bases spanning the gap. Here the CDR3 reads CASQESSYNEQFF. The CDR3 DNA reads TGTGCCAGCCAGGAAAGTTCCTACAATGAGCAGTTCTTC.

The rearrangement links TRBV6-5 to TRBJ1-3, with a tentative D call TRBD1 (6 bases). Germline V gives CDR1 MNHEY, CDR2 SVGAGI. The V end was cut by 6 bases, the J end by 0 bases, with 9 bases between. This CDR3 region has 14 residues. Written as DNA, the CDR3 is TGTGCCAGCAGCAGGGGCAACTCTGGAAACACCATATATTTT. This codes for CASSRGNSGNTIYF.

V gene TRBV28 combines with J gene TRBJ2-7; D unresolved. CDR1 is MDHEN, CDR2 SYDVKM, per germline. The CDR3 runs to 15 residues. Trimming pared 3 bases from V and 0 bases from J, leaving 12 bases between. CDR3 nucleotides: TGTGCCAGCAGTTTTCCCAGCGCAAGCTCCTACGAGCAGTACTTC. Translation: CASSFPSASSYEQYF.

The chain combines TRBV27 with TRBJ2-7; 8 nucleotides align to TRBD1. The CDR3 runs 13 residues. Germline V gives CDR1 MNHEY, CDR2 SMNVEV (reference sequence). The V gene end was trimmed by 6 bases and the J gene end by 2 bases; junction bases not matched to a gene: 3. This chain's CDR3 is CASRATGAYEQYF. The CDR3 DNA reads TGTGCCAGCAGAGCGACAGGGGCCTACGAGCAGTACTTC.

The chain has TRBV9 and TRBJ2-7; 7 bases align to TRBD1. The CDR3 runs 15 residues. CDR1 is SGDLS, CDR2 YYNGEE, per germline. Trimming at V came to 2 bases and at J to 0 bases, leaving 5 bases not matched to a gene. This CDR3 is CASSVTGTFSYEQYF. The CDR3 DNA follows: TGTGCCAGCAGCGTGACAGGGACGTTCTCCTACGAGCAGTACTTC. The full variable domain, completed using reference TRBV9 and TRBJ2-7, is DSGVTQTPKHLITATGQRVTLRCSPRSGDLSVYWYQQSLDQGLQFLIQYYNGEERAKGNILERFSAQQFPDLHSELNLSSLELGDSALYFCASSVTGTFSYEQYFGPGTRLTVT.

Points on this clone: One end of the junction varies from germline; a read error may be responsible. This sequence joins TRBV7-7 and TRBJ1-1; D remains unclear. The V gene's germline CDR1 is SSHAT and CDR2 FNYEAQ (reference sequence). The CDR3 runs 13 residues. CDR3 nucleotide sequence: TGTGCTAGCAGCTTAGATCGGCGGAGTGAAGCTTTCTTT. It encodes CASSLDRRSEAFF. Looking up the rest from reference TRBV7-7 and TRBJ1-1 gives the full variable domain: GAGVSQSPRYKVTKRGQDVTLRCDPISSHATLYWYQQALGQGPEFLTYFNYEAQPDKSGLPSDRFSAERPEGSISTLTIQRTEQRDSAMYRCASSLDRRSEAFFGQGTRLTVV.